This entry lists 20 T cell receptor beta chains sequenced from one sample in a study of T cells in Graves' hyperthyroidism and ophthalmopathy. Amplification of TCR beta CDR3 regions used RNA as the template. HTBI primers were the set used in a first-round RT-PCR of the TCR CDR3. One entry per CDR3 protein, called by TCRdb with MiXCR from the multiplex PCR reads. The table lists fewer than 750,000 distinct CDR3 sequences, approximately 14% of them singletons. Sample: blood. The receptors were gathered from a woman in her thirties or forties with Graves' ophthalmopathy.

The table lists this clonotype with many counts. The chain is built from TRBV7-9 and TRBJ2-5; a weak D match, TRBD2 (6 bases). V lost 1 base to trimming and J lost 5 bases, with 11 bases between them. The CDR3 has 14 amino acids. Germline-derived CDR1 and CDR2 are SEHNR and FQNEAQ (reference sequence). The CDR3 reads CASSLDPGVETQYF. The CDR3 DNA reads TGTGCCAGCAGCTTAGACCCGGGGGTGGAGACCCAGTACTTC.

This chain joins TRBV12-3 or TRBV12-4 and TRBJ2-5; no clear D. V dropped 6 bases and J dropped 2 bases, with 10 bases sitting between them. The CDR3 is 13 amino acids. The CDR3 is CASSIAGQETQYF. DNA for the CDR3: TGTGCCAGCAGCATCGCCGGACAAGAGACCCAGTACTTC.

The rearrangement joins TRBV12-3 or TRBV12-4 to TRBJ1-1; D perhaps matches TRBD1 (6 bases). Trimming shortened V by 5 bases and J by 1 base, and 14 bases separated the two germline ends. The CDR3 totals 15 residues. The CDR3 sequence: CASSQQGEWNTEAFF. The DNA for the CDR3 is TGTGCCAGCAGTCAACAGGGAGAGTGGAACACTGAAGCTTTCTTT.

This clonotype was counted many times. The chain employs TRBV25-1 and TRBJ1-1; the D gene is possibly TRBD1 (6 bases). In germline, CDR1 is MGHDK, CDR2 SYGVNS. The CDR3 spans 17 residues. Deletions cut 3 bases from V and 1 base from J, with 18 bases between. This CDR3 is CASSESVRPGANTEAFF. CDR3 coding DNA: TGTGCCAGCAGTGAGTCCGTCAGGCCGGGGGCGAACACTGAAGCTTTCTTT.

This clonotype was recorded many times. This sequence joins TRBV20-1 and TRBJ2-2; possibly TRBD1 for D (5 bases). CDR3 length: 14 amino acids. Germline V gene sequence: CDR1 DFQATT, CDR2 SNEGSKA (reference sequence). V dropped 0 bases and J dropped 5 bases, with 10 bases sitting between them. The CDR3 region is CSARDPAGTGELFF. The CDR3 DNA sequence: TGCAGTGCTAGAGATCCGGCAGGGACCGGGGAGCTGTTTTTT.

This clonotype was seen at least ten times. This sequence joins TRBV12-3 or TRBV12-4 and TRBJ2-7, with D possibly being TRBD1 or TRBD2 (5 bases each). V lost 5 bases and J lost 6, with 20 bases in between. The CDR3 has 15 amino acids. Written as DNA, the CDR3 is TGTGCCAGCAGTGAGGGCCCGCAGGGCAGGACCGAGCAGTACTTC. Its translation: CASSEGPQGRTEQYF.

The sample holds a few counts of this clonotype. The CDR3 sequence is CASSSTEGYGYTF. CDR3 coding DNA: TGTGCCAGCAGCTCCACAGAAGGCTATGGCTACACCTTC. This chain links TRBV7-9 with TRBJ1-2, with D uncertain. From germline, CDR1 is SEHNR and CDR2 FQNEAQ (reference sequence). Trimming pared 4 bases from V and 4 bases from J, leaving 10 bases between. CDR3 length: 13 amino acids.

The sample holds many counts of this clonotype. The chain is built from TRBV28 and TRBJ1-1; 8 bases are a match to TRBD1. This CDR3 comprises 14 residues. Germline V gene lookup returns CDR1 MDHEN and CDR2 SYDVKM. V was clipped by 3 bases and J by 7 bases; unmatched bases: 7. The CDR3 DNA sequence: TGTGCCAGCAGTTTTCCAGGGGGCGCGAATGAAGCTTTCTTT. Its translation: CASSFPGGANEAFF.

This clonotype was seen repeatedly, ten times or more. The CDR3 is CASSDAPEETQYF. The CDR3, as DNA: TGTGCCAGCAGTGATGCGCCAGAGGAGACCCAGTACTTC. The V and J genes are TRBV6-1 and TRBJ2-5, with no clear D. The length of the CDR3 is 13 residues. Germline V lookup: CDR1 MNHNS, CDR2 SASEGT. Trimming removed 3 bases from V and 5 bases from J, with 10 bases in between.

This clonotype was seen repeatedly, ten times or more. This chain connects TRBV30 to TRBJ2-5; no definite D call. The CDR3 covers 14 residues. In germline, CDR1 is GTSNPN, CDR2 SVGIG (reference sequence). V was trimmed by 0 bases and J by 4 bases, leaving 12 bases between them. The CDR3, as DNA: TGTGCCTGGAGTGTACTTTTTCCAGCAGAGACCCAGTACTTC. This sequence encodes CAWSVLFPAETQYF.

In its sample, this clonotype was seen many times. J is TRBJ2-7 and V is TRBV6-2 or TRBV6-3; 7 bases match TRBD2. CDR1 MNHEY and CDR2 SVGEGT come from the germline V gene. The CDR3 is 13 residues long. Trimming at V came to 5 bases and at J to 3 bases, leaving 4 bases not matched to a gene. The CDR3 loop is CASSTGLVYEQYF. The CDR3 region has the DNA TGTGCCAGCAGTACTGGACTAGTCTACGAGCAGTACTTC.

This clonotype occurred many times. This chain links TRBV12-3 or TRBV12-4 with TRBJ1-2; 9 positions match TRBD1. V gave up 6 bases and J gave up 7 bases; unmatched junction bases: 9. The CDR3 length is 14 residues. The CDR3 bases are TGTGCCAGCAGACCCGGGACAGGGTCTATTGGCTACACCTTC. Translated: CASRPGTGSIGYTF.

This clonotype appeared many times. This chain joins TRBV12-3 or TRBV12-4 and TRBJ1-1; weak D call: TRBD1 (5 bases). Trimming left V 5 bases short and J 3 bases short, with 10 bases between. The CDR3 loop spans 13 amino acids. The CDR3 DNA follows: TGTGCCAGCAGTATACAGGAAGACACTGAAGCTTTCTTT. This translates into CASSIQEDTEAFF.

The sample holds many counts of this clonotype. The chain employs TRBV20-1 and TRBJ2-2; D could derive from TRBD1 or TRBD2 (7 bases each). V was clipped by 2 bases and J by 6 bases, with 28 bases between them. The germline CDR1 and CDR2 sequences are DFQATT and SNEGSKA (reference sequence). This CDR3 is 19 amino acids long. CDR3: CSARQGGRTGTIGAGELFF. CDR3 nucleotide sequence: TGCAGTGCTAGACAAGGGGGCCGGACCGGGACTATCGGTGCCGGGGAGCTGTTTTTT.

Concerning this clonotype itself: This may arise from a read error, as a much more abundant clone is one base away. The chain uses TRBV6-1 and TRBJ2-5; tentatively, D is TRBD2 (5 bases). The germline V gene has CDR1 MNHNS and CDR2 SASEGT. V lost 6 bases and J lost 5, with 10 bases in between. This CDR3 spans 12 amino acids. CDR3 region: CASRRIAETQYF. The CDR3 coding sequence is TGTGCCAGCAGGCGGATAGCGGAGACCCAGTACTTC.

At least ten counts were recorded for this clonotype. The chain has TRBV7-9 and TRBJ2-7; tentatively, D is TRBD2 (5 bases). V lost 7 bases to trimming and J lost 2 bases, with 24 bases between them. From germline, CDR1 is SEHNR and CDR2 FQNEAQ (reference sequence). The length of the CDR3 is 17 residues. The CDR3 spells CASNPGKVQDQAYEQYF. DNA of the CDR3: TGTGCCAGCAACCCGGGGAAGGTTCAGGATCAGGCCTACGAGCAGTACTTC.

This clonotype was seen many times. The rearrangement uses TRBV24-1 and TRBJ2-2, with D hard to call. V was trimmed by 6 bases and J by 3 bases, leaving 13 bases between them. The CDR3 loop spans 15 amino acids. Germline V gene lookup returns CDR1 KGHDR and CDR2 SFDVKD. The CDR3 loop reads CATSSQATYTGELFF. As DNA, the CDR3 is TGTGCCACCAGTAGCCAGGCGACATACACCGGGGAGCTGTTTTTT.

This clonotype turned up a few times. The genes are TRBV28 and TRBJ2-3; TRBD2 might be the D (5 bases). The CDR3 covers 15 residues. Germline loops: CDR1 MDHEN, CDR2 SYDVKM. The ends were cut back, 3 bases at V and 3 bases at J, with 13 bases in the middle. DNA of the CDR3: TGTGCCAGCAGTTTCGGGCAGCGAGGGACAGATACGCAGTATTTT. Protein product: CASSFGQRGTDTQYF.

This chain joins TRBV20-1 and TRBJ2-7; D unclear. V lost 6 bases to trimming and J lost 1 base, with 13 bases between them. The CDR3 runs to 13 residues. The germline CDR1 and CDR2 sequences are DFQATT and SNEGSKA (reference sequence). For the CDR3, the DNA is TGCAGTGCCCTTCGAGCTGTTTCCTACGAGCAGTACTTC. The encoded protein is CSALRAVSYEQYF.

V gene TRBV28 combines with J gene TRBJ2-5; D may be TRBD1 or TRBD2 (6 bases each). The V end lost 4 bases, the J end lost 3 bases, and 15 bases lay between the germline ends. The CDR3 extends over 15 amino acids. CDR1 and CDR2 (germline): MDHEN, SYDVKM. The CDR3 bases are TGTGCCAGCAGTTCCGGGGGTGGGGGCGAAGAGACCCAGTACTTC. Translated, it gives CASSSGGGGEETQYF.